One and the same sample provided the 13 T cell receptor beta chains below, sequenced in a study of Ad26.COV2.S vaccination and SARS-CoV-2 variants. The protocol was immunoSEQ multiplex PCR, while the TCRdb copy is restricted to in-frame clones and leaves out a portion. The data show 300,000 to 400,000 clones, 70% to 90% seen once. As to treatment: around 19 received Ad26.COV2.S at low or high dose, single or two shots; about 5 received placebo; per-sample allocation not given. The samples date from day 63 after the first vaccine or placebo injection. Sequenced here: peripheral blood, sampled in a trial of Ad26.COV2.S vaccine versus placebo. These receptors came from a person between 18 and 60 years old who received the Ad26.COV2.S COVID-19 vaccine or a placebo.

The chain uses TRBV15 and TRBJ2-1; 7 positions match TRBD2. The length of the CDR3 is 16 residues. CDR1 is LNHNV, CDR2 YYDKDF, per germline (reference sequence). Trimming removed 0 bases from V and 4 bases from J; junction bases left unmatched: 6. In DNA form, the CDR3 reads TGTGCCACCAGCAGAGATGTTGAGCGGGGTTACAATGAGCAGTTCTTC. Translation: CATSRDVERGYNEQFF.

The gene calls are TRBV4-1 and TRBJ1-2, with TRBD1 identical over 9 bases. The germline gives CDR1 MGHRA, CDR2 YSYEKL. CDR3 length: 13 residues. V lost 4 bases, J lost 6 bases, and 3 bases stayed unmatched. CDR3 amino acids: CASSRGTGNGYTF. The DNA for the CDR3 is TGCGCCAGCAGCCGAGGGACAGGGAATGGCTACACCTTC.

The rearrangement links TRBV25-1 to TRBJ2-7; TRBD1 agrees at 9 bases. Germline assignment: CDR1 MGHDK and CDR2 SYGVNS. Trimming removed 3 bases from V and 5 bases from J; junction bases left unmatched: 8. The CDR3 runs to 15 residues. The CDR3 DNA reads TGTGCCAGCAGTGAGAGGGACAGGGCAGGAAACGAGCAGTACTTC. It yields the protein CASSERDRAGNEQYF.

The V call is TRBV18, the J call TRBJ1-1; the D is unclear. V was pared by 2 bases and J by 0 bases, with 13 bases between. The germline CDR1 and CDR2 sequences are KGHSH and LQKENI. CDR3 length equals 16 residues. The CDR3 is CASSPFEQTMNTEAFF. The CDR3 DNA reads TGTGCCAGCTCACCATTTGAACAAACAATGAACACTGAAGCTTTCTTT.

The chain recombines TRBV5-5 with TRBJ2-3, with D possibly matching TRBD2 (5 bases). Trimming took off 0 bases at V and 3 bases at J, with 17 bases between the two ends. The CDR3 covers 17 residues. Germline assignment: CDR1 SGHKS and CDR2 YYEKEE (reference sequence). The CDR3 nucleotides are TGTGCCAGCAGCTTGGGGGCGGGCGGCTGGCCTACAGATACGCAGTATTTT. It translates to CASSLGAGGWPTDTQYF.

This chain links TRBV19 with TRBJ2-5, with 9 bases lining up with TRBD2. From germline, CDR1 is LNHDA and CDR2 SQIVND (reference sequence). This CDR3 is built from 18 residues. With V trimmed by 3 bases and J by 0 bases, 11 bases remained unmatched. This CDR3 reads CASSIAELAGSHQETQYF. The DNA of the CDR3 is TGTGCCAGTAGTATCGCGGAGCTAGCGGGGTCTCACCAAGAGACCCAGTACTTC. Based on the CDR3 plus reference TRBV19 and TRBJ2-5, the full variable domain is DGGITQSPKYLFRKEGQNVTLSCEQNLNHDAMYWYRQDPGQGLRLIYYSQIVNDFQKGDIAEGYSVSREKKESFPLTVTSAQKNPTAFYLCASSIAELAGSHQETQYFGPGTRLLVL.

The J gene is TRBJ1-1, the V gene TRBV7-9, with a weak D call TRBD1 (6 bases). The CDR3 is 15 residues long. Germline V gene sequence: CDR1 SEHNR, CDR2 FQNEAQ (reference sequence). With 0 bases removed from V and 0 bases from J, the gap between germline ends came to 8 bases. CDR3 region: CASSLATGLNTEAFF. In DNA form, the CDR3 reads TGTGCCAGCAGCTTAGCTACAGGGTTGAACACTGAAGCTTTCTTT.

The gene calls are TRBV5-1 and TRBJ1-2; the D gene is possibly TRBD1 (6 bases). V was shortened by 4 bases and J by 3 bases, with 16 bases between the two germline ends. Germline CDR1 is SGHRS and CDR2 is YFSETQ. The CDR3 runs to 15 residues. The CDR3 bases are TGCGCCAGCAGCCCGGAGACAGGAGGGTACTATGGCTACACCTTC. This sequence encodes CASSPETGGYYGYTF. Full variable domain (outside the CDR3, taken from reference TRBV5-1 and TRBJ1-2): KAGVTQTPRYLIKTRGQQVTLSCSPISGHRSVSWYQQTPGQGLQFLFEYFSETQRNKGNFPGRFSGRQFSNSRSEMNVSTLELGDSALYLCASSPETGGYYGYTFGSGTRLTVV.

This clone turned up a few times. The chain recombines TRBV5-1 with TRBJ2-3; D remains ambiguous. Germline CDR1 reads SGHRS; CDR2 reads YFSETQ. The CDR3 is 14 amino acids. V was trimmed by 4 bases and J by 3 bases, leaving 12 bases between them. CDR3 in amino acids: CASSRRSETDTQYF. Written as DNA, the CDR3 is TGCGCCAGCAGCCGCCGGTCCGAGACAGATACGCAGTATTTT.

CDR3 nucleotides: TGTGCCAGCAGCGAAGGGGGGTACGAGCAGTACTTC. This encodes CASSEGGYEQYF. The V call is TRBV27, the J call TRBJ2-7; D possibly matches TRBD1 or TRBD2 (6 bases each). Germline-derived CDR1 and CDR2 are MNHEY and SMNVEV (reference sequence). This CDR3 contains 12 residues. Deletions cut 6 bases from V and 4 bases from J, with 10 bases between.

In this sample, this clone turned up once. The chain employs TRBV12-3 or TRBV12-4 and TRBJ2-7, with D maybe TRBD2 (7 bases). Trimming shortened V by 8 bases and J by 3 bases, and 14 bases separated the two germline ends. The CDR3 is 13 amino acids. DNA of the CDR3: TGTGCCAGCTCCTTCGGGGGGCTCTACGAGCAGTACTTC. Amino acids: CASSFGGLYEQYF.

This chain links TRBV5-5 with TRBJ1-3, with a weak D call TRBD1 (6 bases). Germline CDR1 reads SGHKS; CDR2 reads YYEKEE (reference sequence). CDR3 size: 17 residues. Trimming took 0 bases from V and 0 from J, leaving 13 bases between them. CDR3 protein: CASSLAEGGISGNTIYF. For the CDR3, the DNA is TGTGCCAGCAGCTTGGCCGAGGGGGGGATCTCTGGAAACACCATATATTTT. The whole variable domain, remainder taken from reference TRBV5-5 and TRBJ1-3, is DAGVTQSPTHLIKTRGQQVTLRCSPISGHKSVSWYQQVLGQGPQFIFQYYEKEERGRGNFPDRFSARQFPNYSSELNVNALLLGDSALYLCASSLAEGGISGNTIYFGEGSWLTVV.

The rearrangement uses TRBV30 and TRBJ1-2; D remains unclear. This CDR3 is built from 12 residues. Germline values: CDR1 GTSNPN, CDR2 SVGIG (reference sequence). Deletions cut 4 bases from V and 6 bases from J, with 12 bases between. CDR3 sequence reads: CAWTLYGNGYTF. The CDR3 nucleotides read TGTGCCTGGACCCTCTACGGTAATGGCTACACCTTC.